These 8 T cell receptor beta chains came from one sample sequenced in a study of blood T cell repertoires in COVID-19. Only in-frame clones appear in the TCRdb table, and some are missing; sequencing was by immunoSEQ multiplex PCR. This table has around 190,000 clones, around 85% appearing once. The sample comprised peripheral blood. Receptors were obtained from a woman between 55 and 75 years old with acute or convalescent COVID-19.

The chain links TRBV7-2 to TRBJ2-1, with a weak D call TRBD2 (6 bases). Germline V gene sequence: CDR1 SGHTA, CDR2 FQGNSA. The germline V and J ends were trimmed by 1 base and 7 bases, with 11 bases remaining between them. The CDR3 has 14 residues. DNA of the CDR3: TGTGCCAGCAGCTTAGTCGGGGGACGGAATGAGCAGTTCTTC. Encoded protein: CASSLVGGRNEQFF.

The sample holds one count of this clone. The genes are TRBV7-8 and TRBJ2-5; 14 bases map to TRBD2. Germline assignment: CDR1 SGHVS and CDR2 FQNEAQ. The V gene end was trimmed by 4 bases and the J gene end by 4 bases; junction bases not matched to a gene: 2. CDR3 size: 15 residues. CDR3 sequence reads: CASSSGLAGAETQYF. The CDR3 nucleotides are TGTGCCAGCAGCTCGGGACTAGCGGGAGCAGAGACCCAGTACTTC.

V and J are TRBV30 and TRBJ2-3; 8 nucleotides agree with TRBD2. CDR1 and CDR2 (germline): GTSNPN, SVGIG (reference sequence). V lost 4 bases, J lost 5 bases, and 11 bases stayed unmatched. This CDR3 comprises 15 residues. The CDR3 coding sequence is TGTGCCTGGAAATTAGCGGGATTCGGGGGAGATACGCAGTATTTT. It encodes CAWKLAGFGGDTQYF. Combining the CDR3 with reference TRBV30 and TRBJ2-3 gives the whole variable domain SQTIHQWPATLVQPVGSPLSLECTVEGTSNPNLYWYRQAAGRGLQLLFYSVGIGQISSEVPQNLSASRPQDRQFILSSKKLLLSDSGFYLCAWKLAGFGGDTQYFGPGTRLTVL.

V and J are TRBV2 and TRBJ1-1; TRBD1 matches at 9 bases. CDR1 is SNHLY and CDR2 is FYNNEI in the germline V gene. The CDR3 sequence is 17 residues long. V shed 3 bases and J 4 bases; nucleotides not matched to a gene: 12. CDR3 bases: TGTGCCAGCAGTGACGGGTCGGGACAGGGAGGTGGCACTGAAGCTTTCTTT. Its translation is CASSDGSGQGGGTEAFF.

The chain has TRBV19 and TRBJ1-5; 7 nucleotides agree with TRBD1. The CDR3 runs 15 residues. From germline, CDR1 is LNHDA and CDR2 SQIVND (reference sequence). Trimming cost V 6 bases and J 3 bases; bases outside gene matches: 8. CDR3 amino acids: CASSPLDRNNQPQHF. In nucleotides, the CDR3 is TGTGCCAGTAGCCCCTTGGACAGGAACAATCAGCCCCAGCATTTT.

This clone has only a few counts. V and J are TRBV18 and TRBJ1-1; the D gene is possibly TRBD1 (5 bases). The CDR3 extends over 13 amino acids. Germline V gene data show CDR1 as KGHSH and CDR2 as LQKENI. V lost 5 bases and J 4 bases, leaving 11 bases between the germline ends. The CDR3 reads CASSGAKGTEAFF. DNA of the CDR3: TGTGCCAGCTCAGGGGCCAAGGGCACTGAAGCTTTCTTT. The variable domain in full, completed from reference TRBV18 and TRBJ1-1, reads NAGVMQNPRHLVRRRGQEARLRCSPMKGHSHVYWYRQLPEEGLKFMVYLQKENIIDESGMPKERFSAEFPKEGPSILRIQQVVRGDSAAYFCASSGAKGTEAFFGQGTRLTVV.

The chain joins TRBV7-9 to TRBJ2-3; 12 bases are shared with TRBD2. The CDR3 spans 17 residues. V lost 4 bases, J lost 0 bases, and 5 bases stayed unmatched. Looked up from germline, CDR1 is SEHNR and CDR2 is FQNEAQ (reference sequence). The chain's CDR3 is CASSSGLAGSSTDTQYF. The CDR3 DNA is TGTGCCAGCAGCTCGGGACTAGCGGGTTCTAGCACAGATACGCAGTATTTT.

This clone was counted a few times. The chain uses TRBV3-1 (or the pseudogene TRBV3-2) and TRBJ1-1, with D maybe TRBD1 (6 bases). Germline V lookup: CDR1 LGHDT, CDR2 YNNKEL (reference sequence). V lost 2 bases and J lost 2, with 15 bases in between. The CDR3 runs 16 residues. CDR3 sequence (DNA): TGTGCCAGCAGCCAACTCCCCAGGGGAGTCAACACTGAAGCTTTCTTT. Protein: CASSQLPRGVNTEAFF.